The 8 T cell receptor beta chains given below trace back to one sample, sequenced in a study of T cell responses to AZD1222 COVID-19 vaccine. Measured with immunoSEQ multiplex PCR; TCRdb has only the in-frame clones, and not every one. Among about 130,000 clones, around 90% were seen once, and the ten largest hold about 3.5%. The sample here was peripheral blood, taken on day 0 of AZD1222 vaccination. These receptors were obtained from an adult in good health.

The rearrangement links TRBV27 to TRBJ2-3, with D maybe TRBD1 (5 bases). Germline V lookup: CDR1 MNHEY, CDR2 SMNVEV (reference sequence). Trimming took off 4 bases at V and 9 bases at J, with 8 bases between the two ends. The length of the CDR3 is 11 residues. The CDR3 region has the DNA TGTGCCAGCAGTTCGGACACCACGCAGTATTTT. Translating gives CASSSDTTQYF.

This chain links TRBV27 with TRBJ2-1; TRBD2 aligns across 9 bases. V trimming: 6 bases; J trimming: 0 bases; junction bases outside the gene matches: 6. This CDR3 spans 16 amino acids. Germline V gives CDR1 MNHEY, CDR2 SMNVEV (reference sequence). The CDR3 region is CASRKGLASSYNEQFF. The CDR3 region has the DNA TGTGCCAGCAGGAAAGGACTAGCGAGCTCCTACAATGAGCAGTTCTTC.

This clone has only one observation. This sequence joins TRBV3-1 (or the pseudogene TRBV3-2) and TRBJ2-7, with 10 bases that match TRBD1. The CDR3 loop spans 14 amino acids. Germline assignment: CDR1 LGHDT and CDR2 YNNKEL (reference sequence). J lost 4 bases, V lost 4 bases, and 4 bases had no gene match. Here the CDR3 DNA reads TGTGCCAGCAGCCCGGGACAGGGGACGTACGAGCAGTACTTC. Translating it yields CASSPGQGTYEQYF.

V is TRBV7-9 and J is TRBJ1-4, with D tentatively TRBD1 (6 bases). From germline, CDR1 is SEHNR and CDR2 FQNEAQ (reference sequence). The CDR3 runs 14 residues. The V and J ends lost 5 bases and 10 bases respectively, with 17 bases between them. The CDR3 spells CASSRTQGRGKLFF. The CDR3 nucleotides read TGTGCCAGCAGCCGAACGCAGGGGAGAGGAAAACTGTTTTTT.

The V call is TRBV18, the J call TRBJ2-6; D possibly corresponds to TRBD1 (6 bases). The CDR3 spans 17 residues. The germline V gene encodes CDR1 KGHSH and CDR2 LQKENI. V gave up 6 bases and J gave up 1 base, with 16 bases separating them. The CDR3 DNA reads TGTGCCAGCTCGCGAGGACAGCTGAATTCTGGGGCCAACGTCCTGACTTTC. It translates to CASSRGQLNSGANVLTF.

Here the CDR3 DNA reads TGCGCCAGCAGCGGACTGAGCGGGAACTACAATGAGCAGTTCTTC. It is translated as CASSGLSGNYNEQFF. The chain links TRBV5-1 to TRBJ2-1, with TRBD2 matching over 7 bases. This CDR3 comprises 15 residues. With V trimmed by 4 bases and J by 3 bases, 7 bases remained unmatched. Germline V gene data show CDR1 as SGHRS and CDR2 as YFSETQ. Variable domain in full (rest from reference TRBV5-1 and TRBJ2-1): KAGVTQTPRYLIKTRGQQVTLSCSPISGHRSVSWYQQTPGQGLQFLFEYFSETQRNKGNFPGRFSGRQFSNSRSEMNVSTLELGDSALYLCASSGLSGNYNEQFFGPGTRLTVL.

The chain carries TRBV2 and TRBJ2-7; perhaps TRBD1 as D (6 bases). The CDR3 covers 14 residues. Deletions cut 6 bases from V and 1 base from J, with 13 bases between. From germline, CDR1 is SNHLY and CDR2 FYNNEI. Written as DNA, the CDR3 is TGTGCCAGCAGGGAACAGGGCCCTTCCTACGAGCAGTACTTC. As protein: CASREQGPSYEQYF. Using reference TRBV2 and TRBJ2-7 for the parts outside the CDR3, the full variable domain is EPEVTQTPSHQVTQMGQEVILRCVPISNHLYFYWYRQILGQKVEFLVSFYNNEISEKSEIFDDQFSVERPDGSNFTLKIRSTKLEDSAMYFCASREQGPSYEQYFGPGTRLTVT.

This chain uses TRBV7-2 with TRBJ1-4; TRBD1 matches at 9 bases. V lost 5 bases and J lost 4; bases outside the gene matches: 14. The germline V gene has CDR1 SGHTA and CDR2 FQGNSA. The CDR3 has 18 amino acids. The CDR3 region has the DNA TGTGCCAGCAGCCCAATCGGGACAGGGATCAACGGTAATGAAAAACTGTTTTTT. It is translated as CASSPIGTGINGNEKLFF.